These 22 T cell receptor beta chains share one sample of origin, sequenced in a study of tumor and adjacent non-tumor tissue in lung cancer. Three rounds of nested PCR, following a modified ARM-PCR protocol, produced the TCRbeta library. TCRdb called the multiplex PCR reads again in MiXCR, with one record for every CDR3 protein. The sample has 65,000 to 95,000 distinct CDR3 sequences, 55% to 70% seen once. The template was RNA from unsorted bulk tissue. Sequenced sample: lung tumor tissue. The receptors were gathered from a woman between 70 and 85 years old with non-small cell lung cancer.

Points on this clonotype: This sequence may be a read error, since a much larger clone differs from it by one base. This sequence joins TRBV28 and TRBJ2-4; no firm D call. Looked up from germline, CDR1 is MDHEN and CDR2 is SYDVKM. The CDR3 has 15 residues. The CDR3 DNA reads as TGTGCCAGCGGTTTGAATGTCATTAGTAGAAACATTCAGTACTTC. This gives the protein CASGLNVISRNIQYF.

The chain employs TRBV29-1 and TRBJ2-7; 8 nucleotides match TRBD1. Germline lookup yields CDR1 SQVTM and CDR2 ANQGSEA. V was pared by 7 bases and J by 4 bases, with 9 bases of the junction left unmatched. The CDR3 runs 13 residues. In nucleotides, the CDR3 is TGCAGCGCCGCTGACAGGGGTCAGTACGAGCAGTACTTC. It translates to CSAADRGQYEQYF.

The chain is built from TRBV5-4 and TRBJ1-2; TRBD1 might be the D (5 bases). The CDR3 spans 16 residues. The V end was cut by 4 bases, the J end by 0 bases, with 16 bases between. CDR1 is SGHNT and CDR2 is YYREEE in the germline V gene (reference sequence). Written as DNA, the CDR3 is TGTGCCAGCAGCCAGGACATGGGCACTGCTAACTATGGCTACACCTTC. As protein: CASSQDMGTANYGYTF.

Points on this clonotype: The junction does not match germline at one end; this may be a read error. V is TRBV6-1 and J is TRBJ2-1; D unclear. The germline gives CDR1 MNHNS, CDR2 SASEGT. CDR3 length: 15 residues. The DNA of the CDR3 is TGTGCCAGCAGTCTCGAGAGGAGCAGTTACAATGAGCATTTCTTC. It is translated as CASSLERSSYNEHFF.

The V gene is TRBV11-3, the J gene TRBJ2-1, with 12 bases fitting TRBD1. The junction had 16 bases not matched to a gene; V was cut back by 5 bases and J by 11 bases. The germline V gene has CDR1 SGHNT and CDR2 YENEEA. The CDR3 is 17 amino acids. Here the CDR3 reads CASSLAPGQGAYDKQFF. The CDR3 DNA reads as TGTGCCAGCAGCCTGGCCCCGGGACAGGGGGCTTACGATAAGCAGTTCTTC.

Note on this clonotype: The junction differs from germline at one of its ends, possibly a read error. This chain joins TRBV13 and TRBJ1-1; possibly TRBD1 for D (5 bases). This CDR3 comprises 15 residues. CDR1 is PRHDT and CDR2 is FYEKMQ in the germline V gene (reference sequence). DNA for the CDR3: TGTGCCAGCAGCTTGACACTCTCGGGGGATACTGAAGCTCTCTTT. Translated, it gives CASSLTLSGDTEALF.

To note about this clonotype: A read error is likely, as this CDR3 ends without the conserved phenylalanine or tryptophan. This sequence joins TRBV6-1 and TRBJ2-1; D is perhaps TRBD2 (6 bases). Germline CDR1 reads MNHNS; CDR2 reads SASEGT. This CDR3 has 15 amino acids. Here the CDR3 reads CAISVMPSEDNEQFL. Here the CDR3 DNA reads TGTGCCATCAGTGTAATGCCTAGCGAAGACAATGAGCAGTTCTTA.

To note about this clonotype: Germline is not matched at one junction end, which may reflect a read error. V usage is TRBV6-2 or TRBV6-3 and J usage is TRBJ2-1, with TRBD2 matching over 13 bases. The CDR3 contains 16 residues. CDR1 MNHEY and CDR2 SVGEGT come from the germline V gene. CDR3 sequence: CASSYRLAGGDDEQFF. CDR3 bases: TGTGCTAGCAGCTACCGACTAGCGGGAGGTGACGATGAGCAGTTCTTC.

Concerning this clonotype: This may arise from a read error, as a much more abundant clone is one base away. This chain uses TRBV20-1 with TRBJ2-7, with 7 positions matching TRBD2. CDR1 is DFQATT, CDR2 SNEGSKA, per germline (reference sequence). CDR3 length: 21 residues. CDR3 region: CSTRDLRSWEGLQRAGGRQYF. CDR3 in DNA: TGCAGTACTAGAGATCTACGAAGTTGGGAGGGTTTACAGCGGGCGGGCGGGAGACAGTACTTC.

This clonotype occurred once. This chain links TRBV30 with TRBJ1-1; TRBD1 might be the D (6 bases). This CDR3 has 12 residues. Germline V lookup: CDR1 GTSNPN, CDR2 SVGIG (reference sequence). Trimming took 4 bases from V and 6 from J, leaving 12 bases between them. The CDR3 nucleotides read TGTGCCTGGACGAGGGGGGTCGCTGAAGCTTTCTTT. This encodes CAWTRGVAEAFF. Full variable domain (remainder filled in from reference TRBV30 and TRBJ1-1): SQTIHQWPATLVQPVGSPLSLECTVEGTSNPNLYWYRQAAGRGLQLLFYSVGIGQISSEVPQNLSASRPQDRQFILSSKKLLLSDSGFYLCAWTRGVAEAFFGQGTRLTVV.

V is TRBV6-1 and J is TRBJ2-1, with TRBD2 as a possible D gene (6 bases). This CDR3 region has 16 residues. CDR1 and CDR2 from the germline V gene are MNHNS and SASEGT. Trimming shortened V by 4 bases and J by 4 bases, and 17 bases separated the two germline ends. This chain's CDR3 is CASSAMRDALYNEQFF. The CDR3 DNA is TGTGCCAGCAGTGCAATGCGGGATGCCTTATACAATGAGCAGTTCTTC.

This clonotype was seen only a few times. It may be a read error: a sequence one base away is much more abundant. V usage is TRBV6-1 and J usage is TRBJ1-1; possibly TRBD1 for D (6 bases). Per the germline V gene, CDR1 is MNHNS and CDR2 is SASEGT. CDR3 length: 16 amino acids. Deletions cut 4 bases from V and 4 bases from J, with 19 bases between. The DNA of the CDR3 is TGTGCCAGCAGTGGCCCGGGGGCACCAACGGGCACTGAAGCTTTCTTT. Amino acid sequence: CASSGPGAPTGTEAFF.

In its sample, this clonotype was seen once. The junction and the germline gene differ at one end; a read error may be behind it. The chain joins TRBV5-4 to TRBJ1-1; maybe TRBD1 (6 bases). CDR1 and CDR2 from the germline V gene are SGHNT and YYREEE (reference sequence). The CDR3 runs to 15 residues. Here the CDR3 reads CASSLTGLGDTETFF. The CDR3, as DNA: TGTGCCAGCAGCCTTACCGGACTGGGGGACACTGAAACTTTCTTT.

Notes on this clonotype: A single base separates this from a much larger clone, so it may be a read error. This chain uses TRBV20-1 with TRBJ1-6; 7 bases line up with TRBD1. The CDR3 loop spans 15 amino acids. CDR1 DFQATT and CDR2 SNEGSKA come from the germline V gene (reference sequence). V lost 8 bases to trimming and J lost 4 bases; unmatched junction nucleotides: 11. CDR3 region: CSTPWDRIYNSPLHF. The CDR3 DNA reads as TGCAGTACTCCCTGGGACAGAATTTATAATTCACCCCTCCACTTT.

The table lists this clonotype with a count of one. This may be a read error, as it is one base from a much larger clone. The chain uses TRBV30 and TRBJ2-7, with no clear D. Per the germline V gene, CDR1 is GTSNPN and CDR2 is SVGIG (reference sequence). CDR3 size: 11 residues. The V gene lost 5 bases and the J gene lost 8 bases, with 13 bases spanning the gap. The CDR3 is CAWSQVGKQYF. CDR3 in DNA: TGTGCCTGGTCACAAGTTGGAAAGCAGTACTTC. The full variable domain, completed using reference TRBV30 and TRBJ2-7, is SQTIHQWPATLVQPVGSPLSLECTVEGTSNPNLYWYRQAAGRGLQLLFYSVGIGQISSEVPQNLSASRPQDRQFILSSKKLLLSDSGFYLCAWSQVGKQYFGPGTRLTVT.

About this clonotype itself: The conserved phenylalanine or tryptophan normally closing the CDR3 is absent here, so this likely arose from a read error. The chain employs TRBV10-3 and TRBJ1-6; D gene uncertain. The CDR3 runs 16 residues. CDR1 is ENHRY and CDR2 is SYGVKD in the germline V gene. As DNA, the CDR3 is TGTGCCACCAGCGGGAGGAAGAGCTCCTATAATCCACCCCTCCACTAT. Translated, it gives CATSGRKSSYNPPLHY.

This clonotype came up many times. The V gene is TRBV6-6, the J gene TRBJ1-5; D not certain. Per the germline V gene, CDR1 is MNHNY and CDR2 is SVGAGI (reference sequence). The CDR3 sequence is 13 residues long. The germline V and J ends were trimmed by 7 bases and 6 bases, with 13 bases remaining between them. The chain's CDR3 is CASILTWGQPQHF. DNA of the CDR3: TGTGCCAGCATTCTGACTTGGGGTCAGCCCCAGCATTTT.

This clonotype occurred many times. V is TRBV7-9 and J is TRBJ2-7; TRBD2 matches 7 bases. The V gene's germline CDR1 is SEHNR and CDR2 FQNEAQ (reference sequence). This CDR3 comprises 12 residues. Trimming removed 3 bases from V and 5 bases from J; junction bases left unmatched: 1. CDR3 DNA sequence: TGTGCCAGCAGCTTCGGACTAGACGAGCAGTACTTC. Encoded protein: CASSFGLDEQYF.

As to this clonotype: One end of the junction is discordant with germline, which a read error may explain. The chain recombines TRBV6-5 with TRBJ2-5; D assignment may be TRBD1 or TRBD2 (5 bases each). The germline V gene has CDR1 MNHEY and CDR2 SVGAGI. The length of the CDR3 is 16 residues. The CDR3 nucleotides are TGTGCCAGCAGTCTCGATTGGAGCGAGGGCAGGGAGACCCAATACTTC. It specifies CASSLDWSEGRETQYF.

The sample holds a few counts of this clonotype. At one of its ends the junction is not consistent with the germline gene, which may arise from a read error. V gene TRBV6-2 or TRBV6-3 combines with J gene TRBJ2-1, with 7 positions matching TRBD1. The CDR3 has 15 residues. Germline V lookup: CDR1 MNHEY, CDR2 SVGEGT. The CDR3 is CASSYNRGGSNEQSF. In DNA form, the CDR3 reads TGTGCCAGCAGTTACAACAGGGGTGGTTCGAATGAGCAGTCCTTC.

Turning to this clonotype: The conserved final phenylalanine or tryptophan is absent from the CDR3, which likely points to a read error. The rearrangement links TRBV6-5 to TRBJ2-1, with TRBD1 matching over 8 bases. In germline, CDR1 is MNHEY, CDR2 SVGAGI. This CDR3 is 15 amino acids long. CDR3 protein: CASSSPGQGRNEQFL. The CDR3 DNA reads TGTGCCAGCAGTTCCCCCGGACAGGGTAGGAATGAACAGTTCTTA.

This clonotype was seen more than once but under ten times. V gene TRBV20-1 combines with J gene TRBJ2-7; the match to TRBD2 covers 10 bases. The CDR3 is 13 residues long. The germline CDR1 and CDR2 sequences are DFQATT and SNEGSKA (reference sequence). V dropped 2 bases and J dropped 5; count of bases not matched to a gene: 3. For the CDR3, the DNA is TGCAGTGCTAGAACAGGACTAGCGGACGAGCAGTACTTC. It codes for CSARTGLADEQYF.